The source of this TCR beta chain is a study of OX40 agonist ivuxolimab in advanced cancers. Study summary: Those enrolled were less than 85% male, with a mean age of 60 years and ages from roughly 23 to 80. Regarding the study as a whole: Within 6 weeks, CD4+ and CD8+ blood T cells expanded clonally at 0.1 to 3.0 mg/kg.

Trimming took 1 base from V and 6 from J, leaving 12 bases between them. Germline lookup yields CDR1 SGHTA and CDR2 FQGNSA. The CDR3 has 14 amino acids. This table comes from immunoSEQ multiplex PCR, and its TCRdb copy is limited to in-frame clones, with some not included. Among some 70,000 clones listed, nearly 90% were seen once. For this clone: Its specificity is unknown.

The receptor was isolated from an adult with an advanced solid tumor such as melanoma, head and neck, liver or kidney cancer. V is TRBV7-2 and J is TRBJ1-2; maybe TRBD1 (5 bases). Sequenced material: CD4+ or CD8+ T cells sorted from blood, taken in a trial of the OX40 agonist ivuxolimab. CDR3: CASSLGQRANGYTF. CDR3 nucleotides: TGTGCCAGCAGCTTAGGACAGAGGGCCAATGGCTACACCTTC.